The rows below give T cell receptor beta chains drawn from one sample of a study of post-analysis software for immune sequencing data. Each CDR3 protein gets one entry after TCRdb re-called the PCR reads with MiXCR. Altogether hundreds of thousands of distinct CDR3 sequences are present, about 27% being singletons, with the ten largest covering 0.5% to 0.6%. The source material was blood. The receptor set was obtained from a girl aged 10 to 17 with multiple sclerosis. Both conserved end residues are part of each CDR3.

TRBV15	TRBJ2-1	CATSRDLNLGTQFF
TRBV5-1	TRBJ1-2	CASSFGGDYGYTF
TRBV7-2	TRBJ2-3	CASSLLAGGRADTQYF
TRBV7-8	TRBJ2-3	CASSEELAGSTDTQYF
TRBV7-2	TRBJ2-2	CASSFGGSTGELFF
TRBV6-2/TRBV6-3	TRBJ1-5	CASSPSTLYSNQPQHF
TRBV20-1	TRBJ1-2	CSARGGVEGYTF
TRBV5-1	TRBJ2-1	CASSLDRSITNEQFF
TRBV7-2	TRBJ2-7	CASSCIEQYF
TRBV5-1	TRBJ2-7	CASSSFGGSSYEQYF
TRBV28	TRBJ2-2	CASSLGVYGELFF
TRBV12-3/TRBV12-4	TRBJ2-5	CASRPGQGSQETQYF
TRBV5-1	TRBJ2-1	CASSFGTSGSPEQFF
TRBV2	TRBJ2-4	CVASGRAPRVPQNIQYF
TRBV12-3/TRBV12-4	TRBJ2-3	CASILSSSGAADTQYF
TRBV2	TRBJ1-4	CASSSFRANEKLFF
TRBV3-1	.	CASSQEGLGRNEQYF
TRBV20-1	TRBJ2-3	CSVTGLAGYTDTQYF